The clone carrying this T cell receptor (beta chain) was recorded a few times. Its antigen is as yet unknown. TCRdb passed the 5' RACE reads through MiXCR, listing each CDR3 protein once. Of a few hundred thousand distinct CDR3 sequences listed, around a quarter are singletons. In germline, CDR1 is SGHRS, CDR2 YFSETQ. With V trimmed by 2 bases and J by 10 bases, 8 bases remained unmatched. CDR3 size: 14 residues. The data derive from a study of T-cell memory formation after mild COVID-19. Looking at the study overall: TCR clusters were largely donor specific.

The study, taken as a whole, reports: CD4/CD8 balance held among clones contracting day 15 to 85, and later expanders leaned CD4+.

The TCR comes from an adult woman who had mild COVID-19 (a few samples of this study predate the infection). Cell type and time point are not known. Sequences were obtained from PBMCs or a T cell subset sorted from them (not recorded which). This sequence joins TRBV5-1 and TRBJ2-1; 8 bases agree with TRBD2. CDR3 loop: CASSLNSLAGEQFF. The CDR3, as DNA: TGCGCCAGCAGCTTAAATAGCTTAGCGGGAGAGCAGTTCTTC.